Given below is one T cell receptor beta chain in context. Its binding antigen is unknown. No per-base quality is available; no much larger clone lies one base away. TCRbeta CDR3 regions were amplified from genomic DNA by means of the immunoSEQ Assay, a bias-controlled multiplex PCR. For the original study's pipeline: The number of nucleated cells in each sample was estimated from the amplification of reference gene primers within the assay. To quantify the absolute abundance of each unique TCRbeta CDR3 rearrangement, sequence reads were collapsed and filtered. For each sample, productive Simpson clonality was calculated as the square root of Simpson's diversity index over productive rearrangements. Sourced from immuneACCESS, this table was stored by TCRdb with only in-frame sequences that have V and J called. A share of the clones is absent; for the studies checked, an unresolved V gene accounts for under half, and the remainder has no known explanation. That table furnishes V, J and clone size, whereas the DNA furnished D and trimming. Present in this sample are roughly 220,000 clones, around 80% of which were seen just once. The ten biggest clones cover approximately 15% of the sample.

This sample is part of a study of blood T cell repertoires in COVID-19 (TCRdb year 2020). Broadly, across the study: Samples from collaborators originated in the United States, Italy and Spain and spanned both the acute and convalescent phases of COVID-19. Nearly every sample came with metadata listing a de-identified subject ID, COVID-19 status, age in years and sex. The dataset comprised deeply sampled blood TCRbeta repertoires from subjects exposed to, actively infected with, or recovered from COVID-19. The repertoires were made available in a free public database intended to serve as a resource for research on the immune response to SARS-CoV-2. Samples were obtained from the ongoing ImmuneRACE study (first 160 participants) and from 1,254 subjects provided by 6 global collaborators. HLA class I and class II types, where available, came from metadata supplied by the sample provider rather than from assay-based typing. The material from the prospective study consisted of cDNA or gDNA derived from T cells, B-cell-depleted T cells, or PBMCs. Here is what the overall study found, with its caveats: Clinical and demographic metadata were provided uncurated, with the amount varying by source and participant.

Enrolling through a virtual design, the prospective study's participants ranged in age from about 18 to 89 years and lived across 20 to 30 United States geographic areas. Cohort assignment in the prospective study relied on participant-reported clinical history from a screening survey and a study questionnaire. ImmuneRACE Cohort 3 recovered participants were defined by two consecutive negative NP/OP PCR tests, healthcare professional clearance, or symptom resolution. Mobile phlebotomists in the prospective study collected whole blood, serum and a nasopharyngeal or oropharyngeal swab from every participant. Over an approximately 2-month period, participants in the prospective study had the option of providing additional blood draws and questionnaires. Blood samples from the prospective study were shipped frozen or at room temperature prior to DNA extraction. The germline ends are 14 bases apart after V is trimmed by 2 bases and J by 4 bases. CDR1 and CDR2 are drawn from the germline V gene (reference sequence): LGHDT, YNNKEL. The CDR3 starts with the cysteine, ends with the phenylalanine, and has 15 residues. Only the CDR3 DNA is retained, 45 bases long and in frame from the first base.

The sample was PBMCs or T cells enriched from blood (not recorded which). The receptor chain draws on TRBV3-1 (or the pseudogene TRBV3-2) and TRBJ1-1; possibly the D gene is TRBD1, per 6 matching bases. This receptor was taken from a middle-aged man who had recovered from COVID-19. The nucleotides are TGTGCCAGCAGCCAATATAGGGGAGGGGGCACTGAAGCTTTCTTT. The encoded protein is CASSQYRGGGTEAFF.